The 3 T cell receptor beta chains below come from one sample, sequenced in a study of T cell responses to AZD1222 COVID-19 vaccine. TCRdb keeps only in-frame clones here, not all; method: immunoSEQ multiplex PCR. Counted here are a few hundred thousand clones, 93% occurring once; the ten biggest clones make up roughly 0.6%. Material: peripheral blood, obtained on day 0 of AZD1222 vaccination. The origin of the receptors is an adult in good health.

The rearrangement links TRBV9 to TRBJ1-5; perhaps TRBD1 as D (6 bases). The length of the CDR3 is 14 residues. Germline CDR1 is SGDLS and CDR2 is YYNGEE. V lost 5 bases to trimming and J lost 4 bases, with 13 bases between them. The CDR3 DNA reads TGTGCCAGCAGTCTAGGGCAGGGGAATCAGCCCCAGCATTTT. It specifies CASSLGQGNQPQHF.

The CDR3 DNA is TGTGCCAGCAGTGAGATTAGCTACGAGCAGTACTTC. Protein: CASSEISYEQYF. The chain carries TRBV6-1 and TRBJ2-7; unclear D gene. The V gene's germline CDR1 is MNHNS and CDR2 SASEGT. The germline V and J ends were trimmed by 3 bases and 3 bases, with 6 bases remaining between them. There are 12 residues in the CDR3.

This chain links TRBV7-9 with TRBJ2-7, with 7 bases matching TRBD2. J lost 6 bases, V lost 2 bases, and 7 bases had no gene match. Germline CDR1 SEHNR, CDR2 FQNEAQ (reference sequence). The CDR3 spans 14 residues. The CDR3 DNA reads TGTGCCAGCAGCTTATTGAGGGAGGGAACCGAGCAGTACTTC. It encodes CASSLLREGTEQYF.